Shown below are 5 T cell receptor beta chains from a single sample sequenced in a study of OX40 agonist ivuxolimab in advanced cancers. This table comes from immunoSEQ multiplex PCR, and its TCRdb copy is limited to in-frame clones, with some not included. Of some 22,000 clones in the sample, approximately 88% are singletons; the top ten hold more than 9%. The sample here was CD4+ or CD8+ T cells sorted from blood, taken in a trial of the OX40 agonist ivuxolimab. The receptors were gathered from an adult with an advanced solid tumor such as melanoma, head and neck, liver or kidney cancer.

J is TRBJ2-4 and V is TRBV27; D remains unclear. The V and J ends lost 8 bases and 0 bases respectively, with 8 bases between them. CDR3 length: 13 residues. The germline V gene has CDR1 MNHEY and CDR2 SMNVEV (reference sequence). CDR3 bases: TGTGCCAGCTCGATGGTAGCCAAAAACATTCAGTACTTC. Translation gives CASSMVAKNIQYF.

The gene calls are TRBV9 and TRBJ2-1, with 11 positions matching TRBD2. CDR1 SGDLS and CDR2 YYNGEE come from the germline V gene. The CDR3 is made up of 17 amino acids. V lost 1 base to trimming and J lost 4 bases; unmatched junction nucleotides: 7. The CDR3 sequence: CASSVKSGTSGYNEQFF. The CDR3 bases are TGTGCCAGCAGCGTAAAATCGGGGACTAGCGGTTACAATGAGCAGTTCTTC.

The rearrangement links TRBV27 to TRBJ1-1, with 7 bases identical to TRBD1. Trimming at V came to 6 bases and at J to 1 base, leaving 5 bases not matched to a gene. Germline V CDR1 and CDR2: MNHEY, SMNVEV (reference sequence). The CDR3 is 14 residues long. CDR3 sequence (DNA): TGTGCCAGCAGAATGACAGGGTGGAACACTGAAGCTTTCTTT. It yields the protein CASRMTGWNTEAFF.

This sequence joins TRBV11-2 and TRBJ2-1; D remains ambiguous. The V gene lost 2 bases and the J gene lost 0 bases, with 11 bases spanning the gap. The CDR3 totals 16 residues. CDR1 is SGHAT, CDR2 FQNNGV, per germline. The CDR3 reads CASSLMRLSSYNEQFF. The CDR3 coding sequence is TGTGCCAGCAGCTTAATGCGTCTTAGCTCCTACAATGAGCAGTTCTTC.

The chain employs TRBV29-1 and TRBJ1-2; no clear D. This CDR3 is 14 amino acids long. CDR1 SQVTM and CDR2 ANQGSEA come from the germline V gene. The V end lost 5 bases, the J end lost 5 bases, and 18 bases lay between the germline ends. The CDR3 reads CSVQDRPGSYGYTF. The CDR3 DNA is TGCAGCGTTCAGGATCGGCCGGGGTCGTATGGCTACACCTTC.